This TCR beta chain was profiled in a study of shared clonotypes between healthy human individuals. The overall study: The composition of the donors was two women and a few men aged 18 to 49.

On this clone: What it binds is unknown.

Overall study results and limits: Among the subsets, naive ones generally showed larger estimated richness than memory ones.

Repertoires were generated with immunoSEQ multiplex PCR, while TCRdb's copy carries only in-frame clones and drops some. The table lists 2 million to 2.5 million clones, approximately 94% of them singletons, with 0.85% to 1.2% in the top ten. CD45RO-negative, CCR7-selected cells formed the naive CD8 fraction, which excluded terminally differentiated effector memory CD45RA+ cells. Donors had no recently reported acute infections or vaccinations and were HIV-negative. The CDR3 is 15 residues long. Germline loops: CDR1 MNHEY, CDR2 SVGAGI. The junction had 4 bases not matched to a gene; V was cut back by 0 bases and J by 3 bases.

This rearrangement joins TRBV6-5 to TRBJ2-7, with 8 bases lining up with TRBD1. Material for sequencing was naive CD8+ T cells sorted from blood. This clonotype was sampled from a man between 18 and 29 years old in good health. In nucleotides, the CDR3 is TGTGCCAGCAGTTACTCGGGCAGGGGGCTCTACGAGCAGTACTTC. This encodes CASSYSGRGLYEQYF.